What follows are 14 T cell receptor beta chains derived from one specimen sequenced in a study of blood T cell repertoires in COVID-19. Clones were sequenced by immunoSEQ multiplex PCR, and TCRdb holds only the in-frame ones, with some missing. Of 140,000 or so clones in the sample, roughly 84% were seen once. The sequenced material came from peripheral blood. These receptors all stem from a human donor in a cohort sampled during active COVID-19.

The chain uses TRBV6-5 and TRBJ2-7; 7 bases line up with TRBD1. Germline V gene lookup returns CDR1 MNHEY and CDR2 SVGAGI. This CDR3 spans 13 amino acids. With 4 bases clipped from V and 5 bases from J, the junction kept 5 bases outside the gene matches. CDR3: CASSSDRTNEQYV. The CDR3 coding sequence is TGTGCCAGCAGTTCGGACAGGACGAACGAGCAGTACGTC.

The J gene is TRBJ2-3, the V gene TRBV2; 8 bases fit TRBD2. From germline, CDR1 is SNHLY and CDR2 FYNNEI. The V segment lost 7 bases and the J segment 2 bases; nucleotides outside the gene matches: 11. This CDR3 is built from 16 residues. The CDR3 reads CASTGGQELLTDTQYF. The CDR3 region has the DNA TGTGCCAGCACGGGGGGGCAGGAGCTGCTCACAGATACGCAGTATTTT.

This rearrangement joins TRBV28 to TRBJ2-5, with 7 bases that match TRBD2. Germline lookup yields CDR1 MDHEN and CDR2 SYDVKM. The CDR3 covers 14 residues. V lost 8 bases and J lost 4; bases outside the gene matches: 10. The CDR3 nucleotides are TGTGCCAGCTCCGTCGGATCGGGGGGAGAGACCCAGTACTTC. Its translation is CASSVGSGGETQYF.

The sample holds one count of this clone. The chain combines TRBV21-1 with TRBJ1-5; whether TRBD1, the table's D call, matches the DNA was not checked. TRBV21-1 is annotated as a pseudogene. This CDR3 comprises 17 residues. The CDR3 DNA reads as TGTGCCAGCAGCCCGCGGGACAGAGAATATAGCAATCAGCCCCAGCATTTT. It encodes CASSPRDREYSNQPQHF.

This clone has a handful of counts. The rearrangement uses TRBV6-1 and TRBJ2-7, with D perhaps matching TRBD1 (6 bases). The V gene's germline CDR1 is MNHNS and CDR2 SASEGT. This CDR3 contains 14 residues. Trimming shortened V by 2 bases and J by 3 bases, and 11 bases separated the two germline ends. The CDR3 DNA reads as TGTGCCAGCAGTGAAACAGGGTTCGGCTACGAGCAGTACTTC. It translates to CASSETGFGYEQYF.

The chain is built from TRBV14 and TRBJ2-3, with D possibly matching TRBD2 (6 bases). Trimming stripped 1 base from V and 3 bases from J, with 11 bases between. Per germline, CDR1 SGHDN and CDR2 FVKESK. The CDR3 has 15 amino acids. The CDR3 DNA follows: TGTGCCAGCAGCCAAGTATTTGGGGGGACAGATACGCAGTATTTT. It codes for CASSQVFGGTDTQYF. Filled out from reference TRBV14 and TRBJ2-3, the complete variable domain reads EAGVTQFPSHSVIEKGQTVTLRCDPISGHDNLYWYRRVMGKEIKFLLHFVKESKQDESGMPNNRFLAERTGGTYSTLKVQPAELEDSGVYFCASSQVFGGTDTQYFGPGTRLTVL.

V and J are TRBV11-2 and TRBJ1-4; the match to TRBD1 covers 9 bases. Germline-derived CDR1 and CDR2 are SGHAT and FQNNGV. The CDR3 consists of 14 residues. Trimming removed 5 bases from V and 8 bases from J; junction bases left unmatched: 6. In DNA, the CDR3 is TGTGCCAGCAGCCAACAGGGGGCAAGCGAAAAACTGTTTTTT. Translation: CASSQQGASEKLFF.

CDR3 residues: CASSQGYRGTNEKLFF. CDR3 in DNA: TGTGCCAGCAGCCAAGGTTACAGGGGAACTAATGAAAAACTGTTTTTT. The chain links TRBV4-2 to TRBJ1-4, with 7 nucleotides matching TRBD1. Germline assignment: CDR1 LGHNA and CDR2 YNFKEQ. The CDR3 has 16 amino acids. J was trimmed by 1 base and V by 1 base; bases with no gene match: 3.

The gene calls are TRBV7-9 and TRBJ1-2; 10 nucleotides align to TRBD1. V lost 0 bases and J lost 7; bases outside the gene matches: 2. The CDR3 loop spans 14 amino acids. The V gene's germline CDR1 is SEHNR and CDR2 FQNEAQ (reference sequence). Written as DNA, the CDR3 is TGTGCCAGCAGCTTAGCCGGGACAGGGGCTGGCTACACCTTC. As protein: CASSLAGTGAGYTF. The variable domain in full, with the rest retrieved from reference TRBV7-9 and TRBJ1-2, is DTGVSQNPRHKITKRGQNVTFRCDPISEHNRLYWYRQTLGQGPEFLTYFQNEAQLEKSRLLSDRFSAERPKGSFSTLEIQRTEQGDSAMYLCASSLAGTGAGYTFGSGTRLTVV.

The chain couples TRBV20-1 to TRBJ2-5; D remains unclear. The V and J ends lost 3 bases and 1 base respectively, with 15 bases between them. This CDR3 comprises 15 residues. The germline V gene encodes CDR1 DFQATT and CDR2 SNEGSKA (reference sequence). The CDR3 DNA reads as TGCAGTGCTAGTGACCCTGCGAGTTTCCAAGAGACCCAGTACTTC. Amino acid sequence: CSASDPASFQETQYF.

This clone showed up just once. The CDR3 coding sequence is TGCGCCAGCAGCTCTCTAGCGGGAGGGCTTGGAGAGACCCAGTACTTC. Its translation: CASSSLAGGLGETQYF. This chain links TRBV5-1 with TRBJ2-5; TRBD2 agrees at 12 bases. Trimming took 3 bases from V and 4 from J; bases not matched to a gene: 7. CDR3 length: 16 amino acids. The V gene's germline CDR1 is SGHRS and CDR2 YFSETQ.

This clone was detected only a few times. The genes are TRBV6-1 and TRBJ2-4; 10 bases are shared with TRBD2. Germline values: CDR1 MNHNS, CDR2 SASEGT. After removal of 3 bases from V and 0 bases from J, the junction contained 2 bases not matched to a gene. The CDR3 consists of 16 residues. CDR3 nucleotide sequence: TGTGCCAGCAGTGATCTAGCGGGGGTAGCCAAAAACATTCAGTACTTC. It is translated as CASSDLAGVAKNIQYF.

The CDR3 loop reads CSVDRLAGYNEQFF. For the CDR3, the DNA is TGCAGCGTTGACCGACTAGCGGGGTACAATGAGCAGTTCTTC. V is TRBV29-1 and J is TRBJ2-1; 11 nucleotides align to TRBD2. This CDR3 has 14 amino acids. Trimming took 3 bases from V and 4 from J; bases not matched to a gene: 2. Germline loops: CDR1 SQVTM, CDR2 ANQGSEA.

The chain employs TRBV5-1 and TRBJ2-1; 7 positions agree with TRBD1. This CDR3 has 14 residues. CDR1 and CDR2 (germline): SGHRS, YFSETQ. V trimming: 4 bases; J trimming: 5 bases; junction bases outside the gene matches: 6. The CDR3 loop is CASSLQGLDNEQFF. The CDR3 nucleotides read TGCGCCAGCAGCCTACAGGGGTTGGACAATGAGCAGTTCTTC.